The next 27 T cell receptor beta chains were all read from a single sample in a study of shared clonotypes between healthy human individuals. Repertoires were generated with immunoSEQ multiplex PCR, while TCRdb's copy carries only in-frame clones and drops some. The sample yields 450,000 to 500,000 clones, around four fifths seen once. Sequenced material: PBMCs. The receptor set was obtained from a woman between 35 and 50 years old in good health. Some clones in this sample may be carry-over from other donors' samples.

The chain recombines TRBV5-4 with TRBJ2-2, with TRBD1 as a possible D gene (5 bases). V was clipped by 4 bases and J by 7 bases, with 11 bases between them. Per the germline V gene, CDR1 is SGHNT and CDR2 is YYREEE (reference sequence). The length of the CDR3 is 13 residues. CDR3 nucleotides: TGTGCCAGCAGCGCAGACAGTCACGGGGAGCTGTTTTTT. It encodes CASSADSHGELFF.

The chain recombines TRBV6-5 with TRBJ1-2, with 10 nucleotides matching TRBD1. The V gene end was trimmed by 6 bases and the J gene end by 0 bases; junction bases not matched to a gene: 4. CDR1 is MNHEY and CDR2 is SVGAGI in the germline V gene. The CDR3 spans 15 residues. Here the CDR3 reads CASRGTGETNYGYTF. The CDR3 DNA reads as TGTGCCAGCAGGGGGACAGGGGAAACTAACTATGGCTACACCTTC.

The CDR3 DNA sequence: TGTGCCAGCAGCTTGTTCGGGGGCGGCTACAACTATGGCTACACCTTC. It translates to CASSLFGGGYNYGYTF. The chain has TRBV5-5 and TRBJ1-2; tentative D call: TRBD1 (6 bases). Trimming left V 1 base short and J 2 bases short, with 15 bases between. Per the germline V gene, CDR1 is SGHKS and CDR2 is YYEKEE (reference sequence). CDR3 length equals 16 residues.

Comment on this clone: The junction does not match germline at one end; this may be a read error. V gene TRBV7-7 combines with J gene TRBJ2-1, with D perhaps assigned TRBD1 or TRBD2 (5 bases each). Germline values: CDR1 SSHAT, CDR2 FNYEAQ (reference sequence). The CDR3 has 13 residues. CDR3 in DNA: TGTGCTAGCAGCTTAGACAGAGGGAATGAGCAGTTCTTC. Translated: CASSLDRGNEQFF.

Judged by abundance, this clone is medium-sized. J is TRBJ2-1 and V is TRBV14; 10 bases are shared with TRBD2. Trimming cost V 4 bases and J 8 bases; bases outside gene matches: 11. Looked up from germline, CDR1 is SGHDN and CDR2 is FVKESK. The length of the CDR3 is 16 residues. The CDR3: CASSRDSGRWIDEQFF. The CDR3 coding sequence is TGTGCCAGCAGCCGGGATAGCGGGAGGTGGATCGATGAGCAGTTCTTC.

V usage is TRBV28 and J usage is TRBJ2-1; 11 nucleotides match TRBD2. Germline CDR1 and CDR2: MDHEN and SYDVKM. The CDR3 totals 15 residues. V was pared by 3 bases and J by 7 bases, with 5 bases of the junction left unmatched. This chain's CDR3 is CASSFQLAGVNEQFF. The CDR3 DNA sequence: TGTGCCAGCAGTTTCCAACTAGCGGGAGTGAATGAGCAGTTCTTC.

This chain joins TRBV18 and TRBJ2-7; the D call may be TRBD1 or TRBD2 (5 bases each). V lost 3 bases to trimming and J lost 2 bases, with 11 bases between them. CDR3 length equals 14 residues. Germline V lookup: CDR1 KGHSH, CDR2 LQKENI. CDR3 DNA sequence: TGTGCCAGCTCACCTTCGGGACGGACCTACGAGCAGTACTTC. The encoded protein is CASSPSGRTYEQYF.

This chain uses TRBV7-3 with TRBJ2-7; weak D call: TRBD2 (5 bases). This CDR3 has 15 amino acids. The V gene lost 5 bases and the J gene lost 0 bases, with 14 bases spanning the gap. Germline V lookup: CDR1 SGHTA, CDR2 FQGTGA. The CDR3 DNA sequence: TGTGCCAGCAGCCCGGTATCGGGAAACTCCTACGAGCAGTACTTC. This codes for CASSPVSGNSYEQYF.

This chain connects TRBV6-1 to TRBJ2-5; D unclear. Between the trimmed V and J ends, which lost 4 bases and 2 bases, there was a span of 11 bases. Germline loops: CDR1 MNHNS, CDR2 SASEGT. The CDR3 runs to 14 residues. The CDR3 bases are TGTGCCAGCAGTGTTGGATTGGGACAAGAGACCCAGTACTTC. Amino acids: CASSVGLGQETQYF.

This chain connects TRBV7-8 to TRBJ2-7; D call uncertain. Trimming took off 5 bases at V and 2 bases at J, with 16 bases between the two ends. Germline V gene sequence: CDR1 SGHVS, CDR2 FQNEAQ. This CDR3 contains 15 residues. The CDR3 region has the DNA TGTGCCAGCAGCCCCCCTGGTGGCCGAGCCTACGAGCAGTACTTC. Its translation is CASSPPGGRAYEQYF.

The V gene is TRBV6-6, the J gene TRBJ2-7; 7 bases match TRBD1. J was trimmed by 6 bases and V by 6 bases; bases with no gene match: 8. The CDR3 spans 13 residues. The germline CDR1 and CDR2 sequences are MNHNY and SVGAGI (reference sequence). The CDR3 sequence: CASSKGTAPEQYF. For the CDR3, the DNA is TGTGCCAGCAGCAAAGGGACAGCTCCCGAGCAGTACTTC.

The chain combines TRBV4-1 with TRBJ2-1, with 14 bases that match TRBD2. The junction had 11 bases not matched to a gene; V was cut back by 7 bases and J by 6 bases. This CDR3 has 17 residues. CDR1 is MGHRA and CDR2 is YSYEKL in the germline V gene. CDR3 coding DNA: TGCGCCAGCACTCGGGGGCCGGGGACTAGCGGGAGCAATGAGCAGTTCTTC. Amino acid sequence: CASTRGPGTSGSNEQFF.

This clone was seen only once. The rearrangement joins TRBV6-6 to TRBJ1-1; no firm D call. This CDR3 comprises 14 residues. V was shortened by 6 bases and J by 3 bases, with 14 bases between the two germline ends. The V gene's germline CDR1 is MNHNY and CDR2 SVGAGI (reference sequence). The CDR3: CASRPGQRHTEAFF. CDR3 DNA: TGTGCCAGCAGACCCGGCCAGAGGCACACTGAAGCTTTCTTT.

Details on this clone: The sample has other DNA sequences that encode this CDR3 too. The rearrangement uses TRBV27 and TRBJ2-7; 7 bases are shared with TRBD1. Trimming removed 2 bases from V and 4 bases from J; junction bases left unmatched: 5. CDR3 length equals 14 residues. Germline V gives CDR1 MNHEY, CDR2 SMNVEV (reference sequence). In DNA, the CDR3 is TGTGCCAGCAGTTTACGACAGGGAACATACGAGCAGTACTTC. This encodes CASSLRQGTYEQYF.

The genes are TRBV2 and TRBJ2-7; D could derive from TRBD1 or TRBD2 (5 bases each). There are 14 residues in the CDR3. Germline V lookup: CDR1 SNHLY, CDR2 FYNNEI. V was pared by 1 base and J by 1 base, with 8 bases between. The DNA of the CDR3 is TGTGCCAGCAGTGAAGGGGGGATTTCCTACGAGCAGTACTTC. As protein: CASSEGGISYEQYF.

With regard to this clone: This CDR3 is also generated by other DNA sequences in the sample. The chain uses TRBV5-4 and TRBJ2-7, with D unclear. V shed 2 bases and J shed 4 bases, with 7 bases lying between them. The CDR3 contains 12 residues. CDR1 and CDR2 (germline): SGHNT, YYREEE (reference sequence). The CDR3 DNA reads TGTGCCAGCAGCTTCTCCCGTTACGAGCAGTACTTC. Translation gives CASSFSRYEQYF.

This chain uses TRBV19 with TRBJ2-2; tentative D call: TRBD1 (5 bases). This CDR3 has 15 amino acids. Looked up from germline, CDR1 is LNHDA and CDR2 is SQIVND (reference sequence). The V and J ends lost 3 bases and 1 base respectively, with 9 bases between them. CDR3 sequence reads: CASSMGRVNTGELFF. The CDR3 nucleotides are TGTGCCAGTAGTATGGGCAGGGTGAACACCGGGGAGCTGTTTTTT.

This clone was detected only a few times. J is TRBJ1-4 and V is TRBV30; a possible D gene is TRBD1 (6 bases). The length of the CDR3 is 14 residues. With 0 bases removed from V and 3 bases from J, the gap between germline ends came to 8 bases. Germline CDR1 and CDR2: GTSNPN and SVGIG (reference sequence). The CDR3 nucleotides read TGTGCCTGGAGTGTGACAGGAGCTAATGAAAAACTGTTTTTT. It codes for CAWSVTGANEKLFF.

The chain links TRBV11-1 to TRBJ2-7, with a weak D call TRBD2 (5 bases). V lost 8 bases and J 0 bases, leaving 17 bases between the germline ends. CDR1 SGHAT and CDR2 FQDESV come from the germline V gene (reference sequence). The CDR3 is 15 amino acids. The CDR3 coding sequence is TGTGCCAGCGGAGGAAAGGTCCGGAGCTCCTACGAGCAGTACTTC. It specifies CASGGKVRSSYEQYF.

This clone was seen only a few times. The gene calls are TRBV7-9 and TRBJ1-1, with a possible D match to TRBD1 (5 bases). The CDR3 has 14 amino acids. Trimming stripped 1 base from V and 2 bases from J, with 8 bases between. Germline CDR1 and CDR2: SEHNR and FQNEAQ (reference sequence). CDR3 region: CASSLEGVNTEAFF. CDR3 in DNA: TGTGCCAGCAGCTTAGAAGGGGTAAACACTGAAGCTTTCTTT.

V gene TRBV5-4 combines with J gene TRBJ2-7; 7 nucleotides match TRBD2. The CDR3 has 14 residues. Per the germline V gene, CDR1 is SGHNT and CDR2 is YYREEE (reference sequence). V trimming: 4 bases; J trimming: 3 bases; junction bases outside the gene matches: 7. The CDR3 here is CASSKSQRGYEQYF. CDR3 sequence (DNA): TGTGCCAGCAGCAAGTCCCAGCGGGGCTACGAGCAGTACTTC.

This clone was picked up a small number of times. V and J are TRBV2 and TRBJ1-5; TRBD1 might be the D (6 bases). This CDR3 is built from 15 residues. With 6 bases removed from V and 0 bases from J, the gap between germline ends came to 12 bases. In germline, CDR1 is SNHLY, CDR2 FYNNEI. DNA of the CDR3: TGTGCCAGCAGCGAACAGGGTTATAGCAATCAGCCCCAGCATTTT. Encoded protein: CASSEQGYSNQPQHF. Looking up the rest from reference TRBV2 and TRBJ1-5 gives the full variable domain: EPEVTQTPSHQVTQMGQEVILRCVPISNHLYFYWYRQILGQKVEFLVSFYNNEISEKSEIFDDQFSVERPDGSNFTLKIRSTKLEDSAMYFCASSEQGYSNQPQHFGDGTRLSIL.

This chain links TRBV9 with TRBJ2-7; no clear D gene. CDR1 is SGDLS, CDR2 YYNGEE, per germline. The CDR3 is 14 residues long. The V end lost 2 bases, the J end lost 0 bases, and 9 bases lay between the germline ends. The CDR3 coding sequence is TGTGCCAGCAGCGTTACTCGCGACTCCTACGAGCAGTACTTC. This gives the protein CASSVTRDSYEQYF.

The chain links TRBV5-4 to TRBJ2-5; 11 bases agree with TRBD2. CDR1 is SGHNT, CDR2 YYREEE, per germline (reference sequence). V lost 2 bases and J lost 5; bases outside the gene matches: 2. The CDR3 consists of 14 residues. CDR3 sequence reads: CASSLRLAGETQYF. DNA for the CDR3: TGTGCCAGCAGCTTACGACTAGCGGGGGAGACCCAGTACTTC.

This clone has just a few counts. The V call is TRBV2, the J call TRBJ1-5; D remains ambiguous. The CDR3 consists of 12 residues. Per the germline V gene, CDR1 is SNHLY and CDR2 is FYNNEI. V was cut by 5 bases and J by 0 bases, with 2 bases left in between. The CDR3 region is CASSNSNQPQHF. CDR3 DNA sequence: TGTGCCAGCAGTAATAGCAATCAGCCCCAGCATTTT.

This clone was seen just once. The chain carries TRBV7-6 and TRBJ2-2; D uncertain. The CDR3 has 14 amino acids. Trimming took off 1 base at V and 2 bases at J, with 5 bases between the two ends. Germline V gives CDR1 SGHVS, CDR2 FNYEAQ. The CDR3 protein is CASSLVANTGELFF. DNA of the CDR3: TGTGCCAGCAGCTTAGTGGCCAACACCGGGGAGCTGTTTTTT.

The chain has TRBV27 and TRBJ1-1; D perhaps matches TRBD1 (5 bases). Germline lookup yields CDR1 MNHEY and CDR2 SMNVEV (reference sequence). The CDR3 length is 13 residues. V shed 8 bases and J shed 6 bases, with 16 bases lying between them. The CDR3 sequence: CASALQALSEAFF. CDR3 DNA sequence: TGTGCCAGCGCCTTACAGGCCTTATCTGAAGCTTTCTTT.